The sequence of this TCR beta chain was determined in a study of control samples from healthy donors and cancer patients. Sequenced by immunoSEQ multiplex PCR; TCRdb stores in-frame clones only, minus some. The repertoire holds tens of thousands of clones, around 96% seen once, with around 2% in the top ten. The CDR3 totals 12 residues. Trimming took 6 bases from V and 4 from J, leaving 9 bases between them. Per the germline V gene, CDR1 is MNHEY and CDR2 is SVGAGI. This clone showed up just once. The V and J genes are TRBV6-5 and TRBJ2-5, with D possibly TRBD1 on 5 matching bases. The sequencing input was blood. The clonotype was recovered from a woman in her 30s in good health. In DNA form, the CDR3 reads TGTGCCAGCAGAGCAGGGTTAGAGACCCAGTACTTC. It is translated as CASRAGLETQYF.